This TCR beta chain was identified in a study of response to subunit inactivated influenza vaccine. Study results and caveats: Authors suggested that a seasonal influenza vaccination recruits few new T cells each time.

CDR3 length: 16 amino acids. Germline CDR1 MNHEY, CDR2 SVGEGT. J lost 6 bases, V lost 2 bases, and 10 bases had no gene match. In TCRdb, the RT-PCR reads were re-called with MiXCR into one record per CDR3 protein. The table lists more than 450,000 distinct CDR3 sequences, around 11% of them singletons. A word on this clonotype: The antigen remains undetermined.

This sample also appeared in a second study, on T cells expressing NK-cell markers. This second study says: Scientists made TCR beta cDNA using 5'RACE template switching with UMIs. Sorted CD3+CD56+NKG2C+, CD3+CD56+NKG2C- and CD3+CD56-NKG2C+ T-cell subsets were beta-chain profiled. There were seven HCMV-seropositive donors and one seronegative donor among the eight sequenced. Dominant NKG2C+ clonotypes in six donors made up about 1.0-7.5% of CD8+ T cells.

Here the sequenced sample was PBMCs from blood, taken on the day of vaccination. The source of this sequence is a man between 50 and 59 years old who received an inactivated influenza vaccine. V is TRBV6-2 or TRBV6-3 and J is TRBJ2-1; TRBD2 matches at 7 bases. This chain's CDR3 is CASSYVLASGFNEQFF. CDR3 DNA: TGTGCCAGCAGTTACGTTTTGGCTAGCGGATTCAATGAGCAGTTCTTC.